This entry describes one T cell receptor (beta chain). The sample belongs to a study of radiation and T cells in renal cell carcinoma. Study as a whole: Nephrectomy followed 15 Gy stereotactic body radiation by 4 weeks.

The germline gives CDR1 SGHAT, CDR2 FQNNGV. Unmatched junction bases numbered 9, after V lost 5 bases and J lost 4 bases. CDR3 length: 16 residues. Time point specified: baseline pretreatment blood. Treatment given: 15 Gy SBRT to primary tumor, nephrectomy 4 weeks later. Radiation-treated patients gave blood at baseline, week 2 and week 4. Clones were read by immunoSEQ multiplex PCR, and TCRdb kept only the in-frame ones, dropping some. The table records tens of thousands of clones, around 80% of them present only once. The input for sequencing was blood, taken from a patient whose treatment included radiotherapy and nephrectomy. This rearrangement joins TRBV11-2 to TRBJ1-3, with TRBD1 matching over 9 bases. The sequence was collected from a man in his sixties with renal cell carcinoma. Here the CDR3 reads CASSPDRGLSGNTIYF. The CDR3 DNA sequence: TGTGCCAGCAGCCCGGACAGGGGTCTTTCCGGAAACACCATATATTTT.